This TCR beta chain was recovered during a study of blood T cell repertoires in COVID-19. The CDR3 has 15 residues. The J segment lost 5 bases and the V segment lost 5 bases, leaving 9 bases of the junction unmatched. Germline V gene data show CDR1 as SEHNR and CDR2 as FQNEAQ (reference sequence). In the authors' workflow: The authors estimated nucleated cell counts from reference gene primer amplification. The assay was immunoSEQ multiplex PCR, and TCRdb's table has in-frame clones only and misses some. Clone size and V and J calls were adopted from that table, with D and trimming inferred from the DNA. The table records more than 250,000 clones, roughly 83% of them present only once.

The V and J genes are TRBV7-9 and TRBJ1-2; 9 bases agree with TRBD1. The sample was peripheral blood. The sequence was obtained from a man aged 60 to 69 who had recovered from COVID-19. The CDR3 here is CASSTRGGQGYGYTF. CDR3 in DNA: TGTGCCAGCAGCACACGGGGGGGACAGGGATATGGCTACACCTTC. The full variable domain, completed using reference TRBV7-9 and TRBJ1-2, is DTGVSQNPRHKITKRGQNVTFRCDPISEHNRLYWYRQTLGQGPEFLTYFQNEAQLEKSRLLSDRFSAERPKGSFSTLEIQRTEQGDSAMYLCASSTRGGQGYGYTFGSGTRLTVV.